The rows below give T cell receptor beta chains drawn from one sample of a study of blood T cell repertoires in COVID-19. Libraries were prepared by immunoSEQ multiplex PCR; TCRdb keeps only in-frame clonotypes and omits some of them. The sample contains fewer than 700,000 clones, 70% to 90% of which appear only once. The sample taken for sequencing was peripheral blood. These receptors originate from a woman in her 50s with COVID-19, enrolled during active disease. CDR3s include the opening cysteine and the closing phenylalanine or tryptophan. Fields, in order: CDR3 DNA, CDR3 protein, D gene, clone size, J gene, V gene. A D gene is named only where the DNA matches it firmly. The listing skips clone size in some rows; elsewhere it reads once, few, many or a size class.

TGTGCCACCAGCGCCCCAGGGACACGAAACACTGAAGCTTTCTTT,CATSAPGTRNTEAFF,NA,NA,TRBJ1-1,TRBV15
TGTGCCAGCGCAATGCTACAGGGGGCCCTTATCGAGCAGTACTTC,CASAMLQGALIEQYF,TRBD1,NA,TRBJ2-7,TRBV11-2
TGTGCCAGCAGCCCACCGGGAATGAACACTGAAGCTTTCTTT,CASSPPGMNTEAFF,NA,NA,TRBJ1-1,TRBV5-4
TGTGCCTGGAGTCCCACATCAAATGAGCAGTTCTTC,CAWSPTSNEQFF,NA,NA,TRBJ2-1,TRBV30
TGTGCCAGCAGCAGGGGGCCCCCCCTGGATGGCTACACCTTC,CASSRGPPLDGYTF,TRBD1,NA,TRBJ1-2,TRBV6-5
TGTGCCTGCTCGGGACTAGCGGGGATCGTGGACGAGCAGTACTTC,CACSGLAGIVDEQYF,TRBD2,NA,TRBJ2-7,TRBV30
TGCAGCGTTTTCTTGTCTCCTCGGGCGCAGTATTTT,CSVFLSPRAQYF,NA,NA,TRBJ2-3,TRBV29-1
TGTGCCAGCAGACTGACACAGGGGAACTACGAGCAGTACTTC,CASRLTQGNYEQYF,TRBD1,NA,TRBJ2-7,TRBV6-1
TGTGCCAGCAGTTTAAGCCGGGTGAGAGCTTTCTTT,CASSLSRVRAFF,NA,NA,TRBJ1-1,TRBV12-3/TRBV12-4
TGCGCCAGCAGCTTGGAGCCGGGATCGAGCAATCAGCCCCAGCATTTT,CASSLEPGSSNQPQHF,NA,NA,TRBJ1-5,TRBV5-1
TGTGCCAGCACTGAGACATCCGATGGCTACACCTTC,CASTETSDGYTF,NA,NA,TRBJ1-2,TRBV2
TGCGCCAGCAGCTCACAGGGGAGAGGGTCTAATGAAAAACTGTTTTTT,CASSSQGRGSNEKLFF,TRBD1,NA,TRBJ1-4,TRBV5-1
TGTGCCAGTAGTATAGGGGCGGAGGTCGGCGGGGAGCTGTTTTTT,CASSIGAEVGGELFF,NA,NA,TRBJ2-2,TRBV19
TGTGCCAGCAGTGAAGCCCAGGGGGTTAGCTACACCTTC,CASSEAQGVSYTF,TRBD1,NA,TRBJ1-2,TRBV6-1
TGTGCCAGCACCGTACAGGGGGCGCCCGGAAACACCATATATTTT,CASTVQGAPGNTIYF,TRBD1,NA,TRBJ1-3,TRBV11-2
TGTGCCAGCAGTCCCGGACAGGGACTATCCTACAATGAGCAGTTCTTC,CASSPGQGLSYNEQFF,NA,NA,TRBJ2-1,TRBV6-2/TRBV6-3
TGCGCCAGCAGTGGGTTTGGGGCGGGGGTGTCCTACGAGCAGTACTTC,CASSGFGAGVSYEQYF,TRBD2,NA,TRBJ2-7,TRBV10-2
TGCAGTGCTAGTGGGGGGCGCGGAACTGAAGCTTTCTTT,CSASGGRGTEAFF,NA,few,TRBJ1-1,TRBV20-1
TGTGCCAGCAGCGTAGAGGCGTCTAGTACGACAGATACGCAGTATTTT,CASSVEASSTTDTQYF,NA,NA,TRBJ2-3,TRBV9
TGTGCCAGCAGCTTACTGGGGGCTCAATCACCCCTCCACTTT,CASSLLGAQSPLHF,NA,NA,TRBJ1-6,TRBV7-3
TGTGCCAGCAGTGATGGGAACAGGGGAAGAGGCTACACCTTC,CASSDGNRGRGYTF,TRBD1,NA,TRBJ1-2,TRBV6-4
TGTGCCAGCAGCGTAGTTGGGAGCACTGAAGCTTTCTTT,CASSVVGSTEAFF,NA,NA,TRBJ1-1,TRBV9
TGTGCCTGGAGCCATAAGCGGGGAAACACCGGGGAGCTGTTTTTT,CAWSHKRGNTGELFF,TRBD2,few,TRBJ2-2,TRBV30
TGTGCCAGCCAAAGGGGGAGTAGCACTGAAGCTTTCTTT,CASQRGSSTEAFF,NA,NA,TRBJ1-1,TRBV27
TGTGCCAGCAGCTTAGACCTAGCGGGGGGGCTGAATGAGCAGTTCTTC,CASSLDLAGGLNEQFF,TRBD2,NA,TRBJ2-1,TRBV7-9
TGTGCCACGACAGCGAGTTTCGCTAACTATGGCTACACCTTC,CATTASFANYGYTF,NA,NA,TRBJ1-2,TRBV2
TGTGCCAGCAGTTCCAGGGGAACTGCATCGGTCGGTCATGGCTACACCTTC,CASSSRGTASVGHGYTF,NA,NA,TRBJ1-2,TRBV27
TGTGCCTGCGGGACAATACTCGAGACCCAGTACTTC,CACGTILETQYF,NA,NA,TRBJ2-5,TRBV30
TGTGCCAGCAGCCCGGGGAGTTTGCCCGGAAACACCATATATTTT,CASSPGSLPGNTIYF,NA,once,TRBJ1-3,TRBV9
TGTGCCAGCAGTCACAGGGACCTACTCCACGAGCAGTACTTC,CASSHRDLLHEQYF,NA,NA,TRBJ2-7,TRBV6-6
TGTGCCAGCAGCTTAGTTCGCAGGTCTAATGAAAAACTGTTTTTT,CASSLVRRSNEKLFF,NA,NA,TRBJ1-4,TRBV11-2
TGTGCCAGCAGCCTGAGACAGGGGAAAGATACGCAGTATTTT,CASSLRQGKDTQYF,TRBD1,NA,TRBJ2-3,TRBV7-9
TGTGCCAGCAGCCAAGAGAAGGGTCAGGGAAGGTACACCTTC,CASSQEKGQGRYTF,NA,NA,TRBJ1-2,TRBV3-1/TRBV3-2
TGTGCCATCAGTGAGTCAGGGGAAGCGGGTGAAAAACTGTTTTTT,CAISESGEAGEKLFF,NA,NA,TRBJ1-4,TRBV10-3
TGTGCCAGCAGTTTAAAGAGGTGGCGGGGGGCCGGTAGCAATCAGCCCCAGCATTTT,CASSLKRWRGAGSNQPQHF,NA,NA,TRBJ1-5,TRBV28